This T cell receptor beta chain was observed in a study of cytomegalovirus exposure and HLA in healthy donors. Notes on the study in general: Specificity of three CMV-associated chains for CMV antigens was verified in vitro.

Germline CDR1 LGHNA, CDR2 YNFKEQ. This CDR3 spans 17 amino acids. Between the trimmed V and J ends, which lost 2 bases and 0 bases, there was a span of 14 bases. A note on this clone: The target antigen is unknown.

Sequenced by immunoSEQ multiplex PCR; TCRdb stores in-frame clones only, minus some. The sample holds about 49,000 clones; nearly 95% are singletons and the top ten take about 8%. Among the 90 to 150 subjects of the validation cohort, separate from the approximately 660-subject first cohort, were the donors. The clonotype originates from a woman between 18 and 29 years old in good health and CMV-seropositive. The sequencing input was PBMCs. The rearrangement links TRBV4-2 to TRBJ2-1, with TRBD2 as a possible D gene (5 bases). The CDR3 here is CASSQSGLSNSYNEQFF. The CDR3 DNA follows: TGTGCCAGCAGCCAATCCGGACTTTCCAACTCCTACAATGAGCAGTTCTTC.